These 20 T cell receptor beta chains originate from one sample sequenced in a study of OX40 agonist ivuxolimab in advanced cancers. TCRdb's copy holds only in-frame clones and misses some; the assay was immunoSEQ multiplex PCR. The table lists some 80,000 clones, roughly 88% of them singletons. The sequenced sample was CD4+ or CD8+ T cells sorted from blood, obtained in a trial of the OX40 agonist ivuxolimab. These receptors were obtained from an adult with an advanced solid tumor such as melanoma, head and neck, liver or kidney cancer.

The chain joins TRBV7-9 to TRBJ2-1, with 8 bases fitting TRBD1. Trimming removed 1 base from V and 4 bases from J; junction bases left unmatched: 6. CDR1 SEHNR and CDR2 FQNEAQ come from the germline V gene (reference sequence). The CDR3 contains 16 residues. CDR3 sequence reads: CASSLVIRGRYNEQFF. Here the CDR3 DNA reads TGTGCCAGCAGCTTAGTGATCAGGGGGCGGTACAATGAGCAGTTCTTC. Based on the CDR3 plus reference TRBV7-9 and TRBJ2-1, the full variable domain is DTGVSQNPRHKITKRGQNVTFRCDPISEHNRLYWYRQTLGQGPEFLTYFQNEAQLEKSRLLSDRFSAERPKGSFSTLEIQRTEQGDSAMYLCASSLVIRGRYNEQFFGPGTRLTVL.

J is TRBJ1-1 and V is TRBV2, with 7 bases lining up with TRBD1. The length of the CDR3 is 17 residues. The junction had 14 bases not matched to a gene; V was cut back by 6 bases and J by 1 base. Germline V gene data show CDR1 as SNHLY and CDR2 as FYNNEI. This chain's CDR3 is CASRQLRTGPRNTEAFF. As DNA, the CDR3 is TGTGCCAGCAGACAATTAAGGACAGGACCAAGGAACACTGAAGCTTTCTTT.

The genes are TRBV7-2 and TRBJ2-1; D call uncertain. V was clipped by 5 bases and J by 6 bases, with 5 bases between them. This CDR3 contains 11 residues. The V gene's germline CDR1 is SGHTA and CDR2 FQGNSA. The CDR3 loop reads CASSGINEQFF. CDR3 sequence (DNA): TGTGCCAGCAGCGGAATCAATGAGCAGTTCTTC.

This clone has just one count. The CDR3 here is CASNYTSGSFCTDTQYF. Here the CDR3 DNA reads TGCGCCAGCAATTACACTAGCGGGAGCTTTTGCACAGATACGCAGTATTTT. The gene calls are TRBV10-1 and TRBJ2-3; 11 bases map to TRBD2. CDR3 length: 17 residues. Germline V gives CDR1 WNHNN, CDR2 SYGVQD (reference sequence). J was trimmed by 1 base and V by 7 bases; bases with no gene match: 10.

The chain is built from TRBV18 and TRBJ2-7, with 8 bases identical to TRBD2. The length of the CDR3 is 14 residues. CDR1 is KGHSH and CDR2 is LQKENI in the germline V gene. V was clipped by 3 bases and J by 2 bases; unmatched bases: 3. The CDR3 loop is CASSPTSETYEQYF. CDR3 in DNA: TGTGCCAGCTCACCGACTAGCGAGACCTACGAGCAGTACTTC.

This clone showed up just a few times. The chain links TRBV7-9 to TRBJ1-1, with D unclear. V lost 1 base, J lost 10 bases, and 7 bases lay in between. CDR3 size: 11 residues. Germline V gene sequence: CDR1 SEHNR, CDR2 FQNEAQ (reference sequence). This CDR3 is CASSLEGGAFF. CDR3 in DNA: TGTGCCAGCAGCTTAGAGGGAGGAGCTTTCTTT.

The rearrangement uses TRBV11-2 and TRBJ2-1, with 7 bases that match TRBD2. This CDR3 is built from 17 residues. From germline, CDR1 is SGHAT and CDR2 FQNNGV. Trimming took 5 bases from V and 0 from J; bases not matched to a gene: 10. CDR3: CASSPGRRGSSYNEQFF. The DNA for the CDR3 is TGTGCCAGCAGCCCAGGTCGGCGGGGGAGCTCCTACAATGAGCAGTTCTTC.

CDR3 sequence reads: CSAEPRDTQYF. CDR3 nucleotide sequence: TGCAGTGCTGAGCCAAGGGATACGCAGTATTTT. V is TRBV20-1 and J is TRBJ2-3; no definite D call. In germline, CDR1 is DFQATT, CDR2 SNEGSKA (reference sequence). This CDR3 has 11 amino acids. V lost 5 bases to trimming and J lost 6 bases, with 9 bases between them.

This rearrangement joins TRBV5-1 to TRBJ2-3; D is possibly TRBD1 (6 bases). V was cut by 3 bases and J by 4 bases, with 18 bases left in between. Germline CDR1 and CDR2: SGHRS and YFSETQ. The CDR3 is 16 amino acids. CDR3 in amino acids: CASSSISGGSADTQYF. The CDR3, as DNA: TGCGCCAGCAGCTCGATCTCTGGGGGCTCCGCAGATACGCAGTATTTT.

V is TRBV5-5 and J is TRBJ2-1; tentatively, D is TRBD2 (6 bases). CDR3 length equals 15 residues. The V end was cut by 1 base, the J end by 4 bases, with 12 bases between. Per the germline V gene, CDR1 is SGHKS and CDR2 is YYEKEE (reference sequence). CDR3 in DNA: TGTGCCAGCAGCTTGTCAGGGACTTCTTACAATGAGCAGTTCTTC. As protein: CASSLSGTSYNEQFF. Complete variable domain (other parts from reference TRBV5-5 and TRBJ2-1): DAGVTQSPTHLIKTRGQQVTLRCSPISGHKSVSWYQQVLGQGPQFIFQYYEKEERGRGNFPDRFSARQFPNYSSELNVNALLLGDSALYLCASSLSGTSYNEQFFGPGTRLTVL.

In its sample, this clone was seen once. V gene TRBV27 combines with J gene TRBJ2-5; the match to TRBD2 covers 8 bases. This CDR3 region has 15 residues. Trimming cost V 6 bases and J 5 bases; bases outside gene matches: 11. Germline CDR1 MNHEY, CDR2 SMNVEV (reference sequence). Written as DNA, the CDR3 is TGTGCCAGCAGCCCCATTACGGGAGGGGGTGAGACCCAGTACTTC. Protein sequence: CASSPITGGGETQYF.

Concerning this clone: Sequence at one end of the junction differs from germline and may be a read error. CDR3 coding DNA: TGTGCCAGCAGTTACTCCCTTAGAGAGGGGACTGAAGCTTTCTTT. As protein: CASSYSLREGTEAFF. The genes are TRBV6-4 and TRBJ1-1; D may be TRBD1 (5 bases). This CDR3 has 15 amino acids. CDR1 is MRHNA and CDR2 is SNTAGT in the germline V gene.

The chain joins TRBV7-3 to TRBJ1-1, with unresolved D. V was pared by 3 bases and J by 1 base, with 6 bases between. The CDR3 is 13 amino acids. In germline, CDR1 is SGHTA, CDR2 FQGTGA. The CDR3, as DNA: TGTGCCAGCAGCTTCACAGAGAACACTGAAGCTTTCTTT. It codes for CASSFTENTEAFF.

For this clone: The junction shows a germline mismatch at one end, possibly a read error. This chain connects TRBV19 to TRBJ2-7; 13 positions agree with TRBD2. Germline V gives CDR1 LNHDA, CDR2 SQIVND (reference sequence). The CDR3 has 18 residues. The CDR3 DNA follows: TGTGCCAGTAGTTGGAAAGGGACTAGCGGGACCATCTCCTACGGGCAGTACTTC. It translates to CASSWKGTSGTISYGQYF. The whole variable domain, remainder taken from reference TRBV19 and TRBJ2-7, is DGGITQSPKYLFRKEGQNVTLSCEQNLNHDAMYWYRQDPGQGLRLIYYSQIVNDFQKGDIAEGYSVSREKKESFPLTVTSAQKNPTAFYLCASSWKGTSGTISYGQYFGPGTRLTVT.

The chain joins TRBV6-5 to TRBJ2-1; the D is unclear. V lost 6 bases to trimming and J lost 0 bases, with 3 bases between them. Germline CDR1 is MNHEY and CDR2 is SVGAGI. The CDR3 extends over 12 amino acids. The chain's CDR3 is CASRSSYNEQFF. The CDR3 DNA follows: TGTGCCAGCAGGAGCTCCTACAATGAGCAGTTCTTC.

A few counts support this clone. The J gene is TRBJ1-4, the V gene TRBV7-2; D gene uncertain. CDR3 length: 13 amino acids. V was clipped by 4 bases and J by 11 bases, with 14 bases between them. Germline CDR1 SGHTA, CDR2 FQGNSA. The CDR3 DNA sequence: TGTGCCAGCAGCTCCGTTAGGTCGGGGAAACTGTTTTTT. It is translated as CASSSVRSGKLFF.

The chain is built from TRBV6-5 and TRBJ1-1; 7 positions match TRBD1. The V gene's germline CDR1 is MNHEY and CDR2 SVGAGI. The CDR3 consists of 14 residues. The V and J ends lost 2 bases and 3 bases, in that order; junction bases with no gene match: 3. This CDR3 is CASSYRGRDTEAFF. In nucleotides, the CDR3 is TGTGCCAGCAGTTACAGGGGGCGGGACACTGAAGCTTTCTTT.

The gene calls are TRBV18 and TRBJ1-1; 7 bases align to TRBD1. In germline, CDR1 is KGHSH, CDR2 LQKENI. V gave up 5 bases and J gave up 0 bases; unmatched junction bases: 12. The CDR3 spans 17 residues. The CDR3 coding sequence is TGTGCCAGCTCATCTACGGTTGGGACAGAACTGAACACTGAAGCTTTCTTT. It yields the protein CASSSTVGTELNTEAFF.

This clone has more than one count but fewer than ten. The CDR3 sequence: CASSDSPEDYTF. CDR3 in DNA: TGTGCCAGCAGTGACAGCCCGGAGGACTACACCTTC. The chain is built from TRBV2 and TRBJ1-2; D is unclear. The germline V gene encodes CDR1 SNHLY and CDR2 FYNNEI. The CDR3 covers 12 residues. V lost 3 bases, J lost 10 bases, and 12 bases lay in between.

The rearrangement links TRBV10-1 to TRBJ1-6; 7 bases match TRBD1. Germline V gene sequence: CDR1 WNHNN, CDR2 SYGVQD (reference sequence). The CDR3 covers 14 residues. V lost 10 bases and J lost 9; bases outside the gene matches: 12. The CDR3 DNA reads as TGCGCCACGTCGGCGGGGACAGCTCTTTCACCCCTCCACTTT. It yields the protein CATSAGTALSPLHF.